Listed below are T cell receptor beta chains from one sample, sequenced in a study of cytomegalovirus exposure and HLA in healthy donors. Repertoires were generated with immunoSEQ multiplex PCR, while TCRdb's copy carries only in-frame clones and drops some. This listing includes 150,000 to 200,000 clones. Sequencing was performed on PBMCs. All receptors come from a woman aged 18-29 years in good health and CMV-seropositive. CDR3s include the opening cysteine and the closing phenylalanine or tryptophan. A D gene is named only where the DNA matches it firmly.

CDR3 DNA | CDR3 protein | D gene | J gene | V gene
TGCGCCAGCAGCGTGGGACAGGGTGAAGAGACCCAGTACTTC | CASSVGQGEETQYF | TRBD1 | TRBJ2-5 | TRBV5-1
TGCGCCAGCAGTCCCCGGGACAGCTATGGCTACACCTTC | CASSPRDSYGYTF | TRBD1 | TRBJ1-2 | TRBV23-1
TGCGCCAGCAGCTTTTTCGTTCAAGAGACCCAGTACTTC | CASSFFVQETQYF | NA | TRBJ2-5 | TRBV5-1
TGTGCCAGTAGTATCCGAACTAGTCTACGGTACAATGAGCAGTTCTTC | CASSIRTSLRYNEQFF | NA | TRBJ2-1 | TRBV19
TGTGCCAGCAGCAGAAGGCTAGCGGGGGTATCCTACGAGCAGTACTTC | CASSRRLAGVSYEQYF | TRBD2 | TRBJ2-7 | TRBV11-3
TGTGCCAGCAGTGATATAGGGGACTACCTCAATGAGCAGTTCTTC | CASSDIGDYLNEQFF | TRBD2 | TRBJ2-1 | TRBV25-1
TGTGCCAGCAGCTTGGATTACCGGGACACAGATACGCAGTATTTT | CASSLDYRDTDTQYF | NA | TRBJ2-3 | TRBV7-2
TGCAGCGTGCTCGATCGTTGGCCCAATCAGCCCCAGCATTTT | CSVLDRWPNQPQHF | NA | TRBJ1-5 | TRBV29-1
TGTGCCAGCTCACTGGACATGTTAACCCAGGACGAGCAGTACTTC | CASSLDMLTQDEQYF | NA | TRBJ2-7 | TRBV18
TGTGCCAGCAGTATCGGGACAGCGAACACTGAAGCTTTCTTT | CASSIGTANTEAFF | TRBD1 | TRBJ1-1 | TRBV6-1
TGTGCCAGCAGCCTGGGGACTAGCGGGAGGGCCTCTAAGAATGAGCAGTTCTTC | CASSLGTSGRASKNEQFF | TRBD2 | TRBJ2-1 | TRBV7-6
TGTGCCAGCATTCGGCGGGATGCCGGCGGGGAGCTGTTTTTT | CASIRRDAGGELFF | NA | TRBJ2-2 | TRBV6-6
TGTGCCAGTAGTATTAAGGCCGTCCGGTCCAGGGCAGGCTATGGCTACACCTTC | CASSIKAVRSRAGYGYTF | NA | TRBJ1-2 | TRBV19
TGTGCCAGCAGCTTGGCCGGGAGGGCCATCTACAATGAGCAGTTCTTC | CASSLAGRAIYNEQFF | TRBD2 | TRBJ2-1 | TRBV5-6
TGCGCCAGCAGCGGCCAGGGCGGGACCACAGATACGCAGTATTTT | CASSGQGGTTDTQYF | NA | TRBJ2-3 | TRBV5-1
TGTGCCAGAAGCTTCCCCCGGGACAGGGTCGATGGCTACACCTTC | CARSFPRDRVDGYTF | TRBD1 | TRBJ1-2 | TRBV5-3
TGTGCCACCAGCCCCGGGATCGAAACAGATACGCAGTATTTT | CATSPGIETDTQYF | NA | TRBJ2-3 | TRBV15
TGTGCCAGCAGCTTAATTGCTAGCCATGGGCCGGGAGAAGAGACCCAGTACTTC | CASSLIASHGPGEETQYF | NA | TRBJ2-5 | TRBV7-8
TGTGCCTGGAGTGTACCTAGGGGCTACACCTTC | CAWSVPRGYTF | NA | TRBJ1-2 | TRBV30
TGTGCCAGCAGCCAGTCGACTTGGGGAAACACCATATATTTT | CASSQSTWGNTIYF | NA | TRBJ1-3 | TRBV14
TGTGCCAGCAGTGTAAGGGAAAGGGGTGAAGCTTTCTTT | CASSVRERGEAFF | NA | TRBJ1-1 | TRBV6-1
TGCGCCAGCAGCCCGAACGTGAGGGGGTCTGAAGCTTTCTTT | CASSPNVRGSEAFF | NA | TRBJ1-1 | TRBV4-1
TGTGCCAGCAGCGTAGTTCGGGGACAGGGGATCTATGGCTACACCTTC | CASSVVRGQGIYGYTF | TRBD1 | TRBJ1-2 | TRBV9
TGTGCCAGCACCCCCGGGACAGGAGGGGAGCAGTTCTTC | CASTPGTGGEQFF | TRBD1 | TRBJ2-1 | TRBV6-4
TGTGCCAGCAGCTTAGCGCTGGGGAAAGGAGGAAACACTGAAGCTTTCTTT | CASSLALGKGGNTEAFF | NA | TRBJ1-1 | TRBV7-9
TGCGCCAGCAGCCTCTTTAGGGGGCCCGGATACGAGCAGTACTTC | CASSLFRGPGYEQYF | TRBD1 | TRBJ2-7 | TRBV4-3
TGCGCCAGCAGCCAAGACTGGAGAGTTTCCAACTATGGCTACACCTTC | CASSQDWRVSNYGYTF | NA | TRBJ1-2 | TRBV4-1
TGTGCCAGTACTCCAGGGAAAATAAGCTCTGGAAACACCATATATTTT | CASTPGKISSGNTIYF | NA | TRBJ1-3 | TRBV19
TGTGCCAGCAACGAAGCGGGGCAAGAGACCCAGTACTTC | CASNEAGQETQYF | TRBD2 | TRBJ2-5 | TRBV4-2
TGTGCCACCAGCAGCGGGACAGGGGGATTCGCCAAAAACATTCAGTACTTC | CATSSGTGGFAKNIQYF | TRBD1 | TRBJ2-4 | TRBV15
TGTGCCAGCAGCAGACAGACAAACAACTATGGCTACACCTTC | CASSRQTNNYGYTF | NA | TRBJ1-2 | TRBV9
TGTGCCAGCAGCTTAGAAGGGGGCCCTCGCACAGATACGCAGTATTTT | CASSLEGGPRTDTQYF | TRBD1 | TRBJ2-3 | TRBV7-9
TGTGCCAGCAGTTGGTCGAGTGTCACCGGGGAGCTGTTTTTT | CASSWSSVTGELFF | NA | TRBJ2-2 | TRBV27
TGTGCCAGCCGAGACTACCCCACAGATACGCAGTATTTT | CASRDYPTDTQYF | NA | TRBJ2-3 | TRBV25-1
TGTGCCAGCAGCCGAACTAGCTCCGAGCAGTACTTC | CASSRTSSEQYF | NA | TRBJ2-7 | TRBV14
TGCGCCAGCAAACTTGGGGGGGTTTCCGCAGATACGCAGTATTTT | CASKLGGVSADTQYF | TRBD2 | TRBJ2-3 | TRBV5-1
TGTGCCAGCAGCTTAGTCGACGGCGGGAGCTCCTACAATGAGCAGTTCTTC | CASSLVDGGSSYNEQFF | TRBD2 | TRBJ2-1 | TRBV7-9
TGTGCCAGCAGTCGTGACAGCTCTGGGGCCAACGTCCTGACTTTC | CASSRDSSGANVLTF | NA | TRBJ2-6 | TRBV6-4
TGTGCCAGCAGTCCAGGACAGGGGCTGAGTGGCTACACCTTC | CASSPGQGLSGYTF | TRBD1 | TRBJ1-2 | TRBV27
TGTGCCAGCTTCTTGGACAGCTACGAGCAGTACTTC | CASFLDSYEQYF | NA | TRBJ2-7 | TRBV2
TGCGCCAGCAGCCCGGGACAGAATTCTTTGCACTATGGCTACACCTTC | CASSPGQNSLHYGYTF | TRBD1 | TRBJ1-2 | TRBV5-1
TGTGCCAGCAGCTTGGGACAGCAAGAGACCCAGTACTTC | CASSLGQQETQYF | TRBD1 | TRBJ2-5 | TRBV7-9
TGTGCCAGCAGCCAAGGGTCTAGCGGGGGAAACAATGAGCAGTTCTTC | CASSQGSSGGNNEQFF | TRBD2 | TRBJ2-1 | TRBV4-2
TGTGCCAGCAGCTTAGTAGGTAGCGGGAGAAGGAATGAGCAGTTCTTC | CASSLVGSGRRNEQFF | TRBD2 | TRBJ2-1 | TRBV11-2
TGCAGCGTCGAAGCTCAGGTCTCCTACAATGAGCAGTTCTTC | CSVEAQVSYNEQFF | NA | TRBJ2-1 | TRBV29-1
TGTGCCTGGAGAAGGGCGGGAGCTCCCGATACGCAGTATTTT | CAWRRAGAPDTQYF | TRBD2 | TRBJ2-3 | TRBV30
TGTGCCATCAGTGTCCCCGGACAGGGGAAATATCAGCCCCAGCATTTT | CAISVPGQGKYQPQHF | TRBD1 | TRBJ1-5 | TRBV10-3
TGTGCCAGCTCAAAGGGACAGAGCATACCCGATTCACCCCTCCACTTT | CASSKGQSIPDSPLHF | TRBD1 | TRBJ1-6 | TRBV18
TGTGCCAGAAGCTTGAGGGGTTATGAAACCAAAGCTTTCTTT | CARSLRGYETKAFF | NA | TRBJ1-1 | TRBV5-3
TGCGCCAGCAGCCAAGACTGGACAGGGAGGGAGACCCAGTACTTC | CASSQDWTGRETQYF | TRBD1 | TRBJ2-5 | TRBV4-3
TGTGCCAGTAGTACTAACCATAATCAGCCCCAGCATTTT | CASSTNHNQPQHF | NA | TRBJ1-5 | TRBV19
TGTGCCAGCAGTTACAATGGACAGGGTGGCGAAAAACTGTTTTTT | CASSYNGQGGEKLFF | TRBD1 | TRBJ1-4 | TRBV6-5
TGCGCCAGCAGTCCCTCCCGGACTAGCGGGAGGGGGGGGCAAGAGACCCAGTACTTC | CASSPSRTSGRGGQETQYF | TRBD2 | TRBJ2-5 | TRBV5-1
TGTGCCTGGAGTGATGGACAGACCTACGAGCAGTACTTC | CAWSDGQTYEQYF | NA | TRBJ2-7 | TRBV30
TGTGCCAGCAGTTTACTCGCAAACGCGGGGGACAGGGAGCTGTTTTTT | CASSLLANAGDRELFF | NA | TRBJ2-2 | TRBV27
TGTGCCTGGAGGACAGCAGGGAGCAATCAGCCCCAGCATTTT | CAWRTAGSNQPQHF | NA | TRBJ1-5 | TRBV30
TGTGCCTGGAGCCCGGGACTAGCGGAGCACAATGAGCAGTTCTTC | CAWSPGLAEHNEQFF | TRBD2 | TRBJ2-1 | TRBV30
TGTGCCAGCAGCTGGGGGCTGAACACTGAAGCTTTCTTT | CASSWGLNTEAFF | NA | TRBJ1-1 | TRBV7-3
TGCGCCAGCAGCCAAGAGGGACAGGGGGTCTCTGAGCAGTTCTTC | CASSQEGQGVSEQFF | TRBD1 | TRBJ2-1 | TRBV4-3